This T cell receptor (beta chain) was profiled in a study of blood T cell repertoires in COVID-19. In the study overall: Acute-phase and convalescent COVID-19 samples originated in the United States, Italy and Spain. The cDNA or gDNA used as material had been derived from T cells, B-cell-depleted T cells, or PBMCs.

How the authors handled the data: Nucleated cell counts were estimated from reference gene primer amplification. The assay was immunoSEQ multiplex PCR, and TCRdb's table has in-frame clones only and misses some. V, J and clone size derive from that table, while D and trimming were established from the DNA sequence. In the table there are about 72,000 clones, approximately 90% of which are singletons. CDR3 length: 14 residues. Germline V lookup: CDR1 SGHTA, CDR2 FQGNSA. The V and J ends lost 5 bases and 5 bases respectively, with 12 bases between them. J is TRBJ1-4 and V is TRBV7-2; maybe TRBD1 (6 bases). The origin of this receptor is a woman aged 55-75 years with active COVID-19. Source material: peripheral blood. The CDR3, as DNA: TGTGCCAGCAGCACCGACAGGACGAATGAAAAACTGTTTTTT. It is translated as CASSTDRTNEKLFF.